Shown below are 9 T cell receptor beta chains from a single sample sequenced in a study of blood T cell repertoires in COVID-19. Only in-frame clones appear in the TCRdb table, and some are missing; sequencing was by immunoSEQ multiplex PCR. The top ten clones hold around 12% of a sample with approximately 72,000 clones, around nine tenths of them seen once. Specimen: peripheral blood. These receptors all stem from an older woman with acute or convalescent COVID-19.

This chain links TRBV11-1 with TRBJ2-7, with a tentative D call TRBD2 (5 bases). The germline CDR1 and CDR2 sequences are SGHAT and FQDESV (reference sequence). The ends were cut back, 5 bases at V and 7 bases at J, with 18 bases in the middle. The CDR3 is 14 residues long. The chain's CDR3 is CASSLRTGMREQYF. As DNA, the CDR3 is TGTGCCAGCAGCCTGCGAACCGGGATGAGGGAGCAGTACTTC.

The chain couples TRBV11-2 to TRBJ1-5; D unclear. The V gene lost 0 bases and the J gene lost 0 bases, with 12 bases spanning the gap. The CDR3 length is 17 residues. Per the germline V gene, CDR1 is SGHAT and CDR2 is FQNNGV. The CDR3 loop is CASSLESATLSNQPQHF. The CDR3, as DNA: TGTGCCAGCAGCTTAGAGTCGGCGACTCTTAGCAATCAGCCCCAGCATTTT.

The chain's CDR3 is CASSGSSGGFNEQFF. CDR3 nucleotides: TGCGCCAGCAGCGGATCTAGCGGGGGTTTCAATGAGCAGTTCTTC. V usage is TRBV5-1 and J usage is TRBJ2-1; 10 positions agree with TRBD2. Germline-derived CDR1 and CDR2 are SGHRS and YFSETQ. Losses at the gene ends were 4 bases for V and 6 bases for J; bases not matched to a gene: 7. The CDR3 is 15 residues long.

This chain joins TRBV2 and TRBJ1-5; 7 nucleotides match TRBD1. J gave up 6 bases and V 4 bases, and 9 bases lay outside the gene matches. The length of the CDR3 is 15 residues. Germline assignment: CDR1 SNHLY and CDR2 FYNNEI. CDR3 loop: CASSALTGLGQPQHF. DNA for the CDR3: TGTGCCAGCAGTGCCCTGACAGGGCTCGGTCAGCCCCAGCATTTT. The full variable domain, its missing parts supplied by reference TRBV2 and TRBJ1-5, is EPEVTQTPSHQVTQMGQEVILRCVPISNHLYFYWYRQILGQKVEFLVSFYNNEISEKSEIFDDQFSVERPDGSNFTLKIRSTKLEDSAMYFCASSALTGLGQPQHFGDGTRLSIL.

The genes are TRBV7-8 and TRBJ1-2; tentatively, D is TRBD1 (6 bases). CDR3 length: 15 amino acids. Germline lookup yields CDR1 SGHVS and CDR2 FQNEAQ. V lost 0 bases to trimming and J lost 8 bases, with 16 bases between them. Here the CDR3 DNA reads TGTGCCAGCAGCTTAGCTCGGGGGGCTCGAGGCGGCTACACCTTC. It translates to CASSLARGARGGYTF.

The CDR3 DNA reads as TGCGCCAGCAGGACTAGCGGGGGACCGTTCTACGAGCAGTACTTC. It encodes CASRTSGGPFYEQYF. This chain connects TRBV5-1 to TRBJ2-7, with 12 bases matching TRBD2. V shed 5 bases, J shed 3 bases, and the junction held 6 bases outside the gene matches. The V gene's germline CDR1 is SGHRS and CDR2 YFSETQ. This CDR3 contains 15 residues.

The rearrangement uses TRBV7-8 and TRBJ2-3; D is ambiguous. The CDR3 contains 16 residues. CDR1 is SGHVS and CDR2 is FQNEAQ in the germline V gene. V was pared by 1 base and J by 2 bases, with 13 bases between. As DNA, the CDR3 is TGTGCCAGCAGCTTAGTTTCCGCCAGCGCCACAGATACGCAGTATTTT. Translated, it gives CASSLVSASATDTQYF. Filled out from reference TRBV7-8 and TRBJ2-3, the complete variable domain reads GAGVSQSPRYKVAKRGQDVALRCDPISGHVSLFWYQQALGQGPEFLTYFQNEAQLDKSGLPSDRFFAERPEGSVSTLKIQRTQQEDSAVYLCASSLVSASATDTQYFGPGTRLTVL.

The chain carries TRBV7-9 and TRBJ2-5; D perhaps matches TRBD1 (5 bases). This CDR3 has 11 residues. V was pared by 3 bases and J by 7 bases, with 6 bases between. Germline assignment: CDR1 SEHNR and CDR2 FQNEAQ (reference sequence). CDR3 nucleotides: TGTGCCAGCAGCTTCCAGGGGACCCAGTACTTC. This gives the protein CASSFQGTQYF.

The chain uses TRBV5-1 and TRBJ2-1; D unresolved. In germline, CDR1 is SGHRS, CDR2 YFSETQ. Trimming shortened V by 4 bases and J by 8 bases, and 10 bases separated the two germline ends. This CDR3 contains 12 residues. The CDR3 sequence: CASSMDQYEQFF. The CDR3 DNA follows: TGCGCCAGCAGCATGGACCAGTATGAGCAGTTCTTC.